This TCR beta chain was captured in a study of OX40 agonist ivuxolimab in advanced cancers. Study summary: Cancers in dose escalation were hepatocellular, melanoma, renal cell and head and neck.

TCRdb's table, derived via immunoSEQ multiplex PCR, lists solely in-frame clones and lacks some. Of about 64,000 clones listed, more than 75% are singletons. This CDR3 has 15 amino acids. The germline CDR1 and CDR2 sequences are MGHRA and YSYEKL. V gave up 1 base and J gave up 1 base, with 10 bases separating them. The specimen comprised CD4+ or CD8+ T cells sorted from blood, sampled in a trial of the OX40 agonist ivuxolimab. This sequence joins TRBV4-1 and TRBJ1-1, with D hard to call. The TCR was taken from an adult with an advanced solid tumor such as melanoma, head and neck, liver or kidney cancer. The CDR3 DNA follows: TGCGCCAGCAGCCAAGGACACGGCGGGAACACTGAAGCTTTCTTT. This gives the protein CASSQGHGGNTEAFF.